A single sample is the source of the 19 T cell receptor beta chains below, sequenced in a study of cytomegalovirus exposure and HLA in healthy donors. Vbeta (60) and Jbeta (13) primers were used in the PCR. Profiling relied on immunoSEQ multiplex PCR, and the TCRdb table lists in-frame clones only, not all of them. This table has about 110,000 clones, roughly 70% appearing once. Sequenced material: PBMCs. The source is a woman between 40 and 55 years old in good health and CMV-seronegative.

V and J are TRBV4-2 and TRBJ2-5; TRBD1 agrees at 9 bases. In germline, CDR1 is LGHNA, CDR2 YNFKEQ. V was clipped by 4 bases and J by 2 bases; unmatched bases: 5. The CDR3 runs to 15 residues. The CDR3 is CASSRTGALQETQYF. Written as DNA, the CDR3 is TGTGCCAGCAGCCGGACAGGGGCGCTTCAAGAGACCCAGTACTTC.

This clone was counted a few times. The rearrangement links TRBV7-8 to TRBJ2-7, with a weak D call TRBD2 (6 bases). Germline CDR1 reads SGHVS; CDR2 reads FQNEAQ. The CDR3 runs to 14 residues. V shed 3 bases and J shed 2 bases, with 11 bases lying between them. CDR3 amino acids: CASSLEGIAYEQYF. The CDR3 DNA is TGTGCCAGCAGCTTGGAGGGTATCGCCTACGAGCAGTACTTC.

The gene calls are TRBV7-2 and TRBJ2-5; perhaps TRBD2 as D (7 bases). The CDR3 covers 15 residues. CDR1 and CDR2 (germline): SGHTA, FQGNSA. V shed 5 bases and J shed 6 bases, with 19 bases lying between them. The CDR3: CASSPRGGQRQTQYF. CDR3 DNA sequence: TGTGCCAGCAGCCCTAGGGGGGGCCAGCGGCAGACCCAGTACTTC.

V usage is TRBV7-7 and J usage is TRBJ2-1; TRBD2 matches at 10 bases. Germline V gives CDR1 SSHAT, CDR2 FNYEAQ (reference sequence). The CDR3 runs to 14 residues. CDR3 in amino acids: CASSLAGVDNEQFF. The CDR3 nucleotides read TGTGCTAGCTCCCTAGCGGGAGTAGACAATGAGCAGTTCTTC. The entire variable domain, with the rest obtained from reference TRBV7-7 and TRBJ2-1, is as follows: GAGVSQSPRYKVTKRGQDVTLRCDPISSHATLYWYQQALGQGPEFLTYFNYEAQPDKSGLPSDRFSAERPEGSISTLTIQRTEQRDSAMYRCASSLAGVDNEQFFGPGTRLTVL.

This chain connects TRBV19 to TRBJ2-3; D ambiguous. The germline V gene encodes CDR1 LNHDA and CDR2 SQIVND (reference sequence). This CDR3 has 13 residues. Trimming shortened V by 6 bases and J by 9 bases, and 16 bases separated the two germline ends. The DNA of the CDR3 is TGTGCCAGTAGCCCATCCTACGGTCCCACGCAGTATTTT. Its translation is CASSPSYGPTQYF.

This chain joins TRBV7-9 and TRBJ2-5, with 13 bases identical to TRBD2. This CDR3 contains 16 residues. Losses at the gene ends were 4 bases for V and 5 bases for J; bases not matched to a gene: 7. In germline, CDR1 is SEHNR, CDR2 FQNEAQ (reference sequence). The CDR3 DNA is TGTGCCAGCAGCTCAACTAGCGGGGGGGCTTTGGAGACCCAGTACTTC. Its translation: CASSSTSGGALETQYF.

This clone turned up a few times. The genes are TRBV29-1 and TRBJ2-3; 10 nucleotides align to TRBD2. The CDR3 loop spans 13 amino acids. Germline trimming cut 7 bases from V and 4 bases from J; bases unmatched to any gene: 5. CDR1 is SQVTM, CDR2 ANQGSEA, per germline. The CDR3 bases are TGCAGCGGGAGCGGGAGGGCCCCAGATACGCAGTATTTT. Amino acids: CSGSGRAPDTQYF.

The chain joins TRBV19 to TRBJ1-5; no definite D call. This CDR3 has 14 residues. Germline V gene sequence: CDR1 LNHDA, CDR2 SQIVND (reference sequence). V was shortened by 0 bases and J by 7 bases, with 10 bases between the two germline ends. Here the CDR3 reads CASSIDFNTQPQHF. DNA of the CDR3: TGTGCCAGTAGTATAGACTTTAACACCCAGCCCCAGCATTTT. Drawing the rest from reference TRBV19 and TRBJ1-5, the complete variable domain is DGGITQSPKYLFRKEGQNVTLSCEQNLNHDAMYWYRQDPGQGLRLIYYSQIVNDFQKGDIAEGYSVSREKKESFPLTVTSAQKNPTAFYLCASSIDFNTQPQHFGDGTRLSIL.

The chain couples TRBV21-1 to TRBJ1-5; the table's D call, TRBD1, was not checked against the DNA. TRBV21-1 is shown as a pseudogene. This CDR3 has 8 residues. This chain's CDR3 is CASGPGGF. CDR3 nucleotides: TGTGCCAGCGGTCCAGGGGGCTTT.

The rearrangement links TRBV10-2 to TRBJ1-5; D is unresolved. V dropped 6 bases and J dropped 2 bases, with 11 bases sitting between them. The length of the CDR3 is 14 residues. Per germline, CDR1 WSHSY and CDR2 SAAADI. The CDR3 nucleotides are TGCGCCAGCAGCCCGACGGAGCGCAATCAGCCCCAGCATTTT. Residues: CASSPTERNQPQHF.

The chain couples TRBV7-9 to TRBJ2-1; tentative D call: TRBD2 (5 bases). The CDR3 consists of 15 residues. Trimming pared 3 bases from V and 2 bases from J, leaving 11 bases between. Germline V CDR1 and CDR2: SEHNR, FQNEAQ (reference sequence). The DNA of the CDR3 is TGTGCCAGCAGCTTCGGGGAAACTGCCTACAATGAGCAGTTCTTC. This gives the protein CASSFGETAYNEQFF.

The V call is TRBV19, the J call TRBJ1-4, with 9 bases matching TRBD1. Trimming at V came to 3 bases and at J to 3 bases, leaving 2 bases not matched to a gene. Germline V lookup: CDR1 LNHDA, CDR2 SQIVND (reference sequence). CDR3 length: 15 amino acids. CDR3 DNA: TGTGCCAGTAGTATGGGACAGGGTCCTAATGAAAAACTGTTTTTT. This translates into CASSMGQGPNEKLFF.

This chain's CDR3 is CASSLLGTGEGGTEAFF. CDR3 coding DNA: TGCGCCAGCAGCCTACTCGGGACAGGGGAGGGAGGCACTGAAGCTTTCTTT. The chain couples TRBV4-1 to TRBJ1-1, with 10 bases lining up with TRBD1. From germline, CDR1 is MGHRA and CDR2 YSYEKL. V dropped 4 bases and J dropped 4; count of bases not matched to a gene: 12. This CDR3 comprises 17 residues.

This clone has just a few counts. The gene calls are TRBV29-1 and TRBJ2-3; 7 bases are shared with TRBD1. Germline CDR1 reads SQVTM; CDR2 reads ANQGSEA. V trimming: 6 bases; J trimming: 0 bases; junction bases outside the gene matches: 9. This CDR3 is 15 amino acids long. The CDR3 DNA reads TGCAGCGTCGTCCGGACAGGAGCTAGCACAGATACGCAGTATTTT. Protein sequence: CSVVRTGASTDTQYF.

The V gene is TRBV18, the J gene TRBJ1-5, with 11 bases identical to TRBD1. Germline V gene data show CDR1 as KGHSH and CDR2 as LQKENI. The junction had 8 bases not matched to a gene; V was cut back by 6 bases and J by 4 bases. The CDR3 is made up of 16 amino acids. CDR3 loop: CASSPSRDRGNQPQHF. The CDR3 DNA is TGTGCCAGCTCCCCTAGTCGGGACAGGGGGAATCAGCCCCAGCATTTT.

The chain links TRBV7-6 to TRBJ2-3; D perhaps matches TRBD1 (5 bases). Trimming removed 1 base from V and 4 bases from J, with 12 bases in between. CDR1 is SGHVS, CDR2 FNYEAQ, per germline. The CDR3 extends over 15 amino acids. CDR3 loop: CASSLVPGLADTQYF. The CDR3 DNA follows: TGTGCCAGCAGCTTAGTACCAGGGTTGGCAGATACGCAGTATTTT. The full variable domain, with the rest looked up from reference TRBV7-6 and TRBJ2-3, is GAGVSQSPRYKVTKRGQDVALRCDPISGHVSLYWYRQALGQGPEFLTYFNYEAQQDKSGLPNDRFSAERPEGSISTLTIQRTEQRDSAMYRCASSLVPGLADTQYFGPGTRLTVL.

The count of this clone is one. CDR3 nucleotide sequence: TGCGCCAGCAGCTTGGAGGCGGGAATGGAGACCCAGTACTTC. It translates to CASSLEAGMETQYF. V and J are TRBV5-1 and TRBJ2-5, with a tentative D call TRBD2 (6 bases). The germline CDR1 and CDR2 sequences are SGHRS and YFSETQ. Trimming left V 0 bases short and J 5 bases short, with 11 bases between. This CDR3 has 14 amino acids.

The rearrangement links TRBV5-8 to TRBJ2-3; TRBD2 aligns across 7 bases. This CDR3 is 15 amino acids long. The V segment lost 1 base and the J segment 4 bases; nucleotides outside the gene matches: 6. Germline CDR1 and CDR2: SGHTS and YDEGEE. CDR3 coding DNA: TGTGCCAGCAGCTTGTTTCGGGGGGACCCAGATACGCAGTATTTT. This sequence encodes CASSLFRGDPDTQYF.

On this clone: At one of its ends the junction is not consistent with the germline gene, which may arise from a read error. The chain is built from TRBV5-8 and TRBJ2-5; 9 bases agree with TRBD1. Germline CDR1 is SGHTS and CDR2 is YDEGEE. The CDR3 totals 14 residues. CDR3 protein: CVSSPGTGQETQYF. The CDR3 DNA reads TGTGTCAGCAGCCCCGGGACAGGGCAAGAGACCCAGTACTTC.